Listed below are T cell receptor beta chains from one sample, sequenced in a study of blood T cell repertoires in COVID-19. Here immunoSEQ multiplex PCR was the method, and the copy in TCRdb shows in-frame clones only, minus some. This table holds about 90,000 clones, around four fifths found once. Source material: peripheral blood. The source of these receptors is a woman in her seventies with active or convalescent COVID-19. The CDR3 runs from the conserved cysteine through the conserved F or W. The D gene is left open where the match is weak. Clone size appears in some rows only: once, few, many, or a class for an expanded clone.

>TRBV6-5|.|.|TRBJ1-6
TGTGCCAGCAGTTACGCAGGGGCTGGGAATTCACCCCTCCACTTT
CASSYAGAGNSPLHF
>TRBV14|few|.|TRBJ2-5
TGTGCCAGCAGCCCCAGGGCGCGGGAGACCCAGTACTTC
CASSPRARETQYF
>TRBV24-1|once|.|TRBJ1-5
TGTGCCACCAGTGCCGCGACAGAAGGAAGCAATCAGCCCCAGCATTTT
CATSAATEGSNQPQHF
>TRBV2|.|TRBD1|TRBJ2-2
TGTGCCACCGGGGGACAGGGGACCCCCGGGGAGCTGTTTTTT
CATGGQGTPGELFF
>TRBV6-5|.|TRBD1|TRBJ1-2
TGTGCCAGCAGTTACCAGGGGGTCTTCGGCTACACCTTC
CASSYQGVFGYTF
>TRBV28|.|TRBD1|TRBJ1-2
TGTGCCAGCAGTTCGCGGACAGGGGACCCTTATGGCTACACCTTC
CASSSRTGDPYGYTF
>TRBV6-5|once|.|TRBJ1-4
TGTGCCAGCAGGGGGCTTCAAGGGGCCAATGAAAAACTGTTTTTT
CASRGLQGANEKLFF
>TRBV5-1|.|.|TRBJ2-1
TGCGCCAGCAAAGGAACGGGGATTGAGCAGTTCTTC
CASKGTGIEQFF
>TRBV28|few|.|TRBJ1-3
TGTGCCAGCAGCTCCCCACTCCTCACCATATATTTT
CASSSPLLTIYF
>TRBV6-5|.|.|TRBJ2-3
TGTGCCAGCAGGGGCGGCACAGATACGCAGTATTTT
CASRGGTDTQYF
>TRBV11-3|.|.|TRBJ1-1
TGTGCCAGCAGCTTCTATTCGGGAACTGAAGCTTTCTTT
CASSFYSGTEAFF
>TRBV7-2|.|.|TRBJ1-1
TGTGCCAGCAGCTTAGATCGTAGGGGTGCTGAAGCTTTCTTT
CASSLDRRGAEAFF
>TRBV5-4|.|TRBD2|TRBJ2-5
TGTGCCAGCAGCTTTCTTAGCGGGGGAGAGCAAGAGACCCAGTACTTC
CASSFLSGGEQETQYF
>TRBV14|.|.|TRBJ2-7
TGTGCCAGCAGCTCCCGGGACTCCTACGAGCAGTACTTC
CASSSRDSYEQYF
>TRBV24-1|.|TRBD1|TRBJ2-5
TGTGCCACCAGTGGTTCGACAGGGGGAAGGGAGACCCAGTACTTC
CATSGSTGGRETQYF
>TRBV11-2|.|.|TRBJ2-7
TGTGCCAGCAGGGGATCAAGACAGACCTACGAGCAGTACTTC
CASRGSRQTYEQYF
>TRBV5-1|.|TRBD1|TRBJ1-2
TGCGCCAGCAGCCTAGACAGGGACTACACCTTC
CASSLDRDYTF
>TRBV5-1|.|.|TRBJ1-1
TGCGCCAGCAGCTTGGCCACAGGGACGAACACTGAAGCTTTCTTT
CASSLATGTNTEAFF
>TRBV6-1|.|.|TRBJ1-5
TGTGCCAGCAGTGAAGGCAGGCAAACGGGCAATCAGCCCCAGCATTTT
CASSEGRQTGNQPQHF
>TRBV7-2|.|.|TRBJ1-3
TGTGCCAGCAGGGGGGGGTACTCTGGAAACACCATATATTTT
CASRGGYSGNTIYF
>TRBV2|few|.|TRBJ1-4
TGTGCCAGCAGTCCCCCCCCGGGAGAAAAACTGTTTTTT
CASSPPPGEKLFF
>TRBV5-1|.|TRBD2|TRBJ2-5
TGCGCCAGCAGCCCTACTAGCGGGGGGGCCTTGGAGACCCAGTACTTC
CASSPTSGGALETQYF